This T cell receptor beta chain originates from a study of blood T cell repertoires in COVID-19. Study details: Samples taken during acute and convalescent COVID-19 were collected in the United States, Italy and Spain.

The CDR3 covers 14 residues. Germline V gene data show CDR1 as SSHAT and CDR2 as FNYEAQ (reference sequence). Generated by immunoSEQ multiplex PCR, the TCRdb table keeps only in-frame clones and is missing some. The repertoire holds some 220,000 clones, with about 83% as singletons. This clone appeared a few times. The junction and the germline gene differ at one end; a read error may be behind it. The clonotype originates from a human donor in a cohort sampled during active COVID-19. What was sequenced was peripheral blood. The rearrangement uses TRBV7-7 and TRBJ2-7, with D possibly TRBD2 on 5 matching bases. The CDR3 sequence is CASSLTLGSYEQYF. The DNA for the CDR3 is TGTGCTAGCAGCTTAACACTAGGCTCCTACGAGCAGTACTTC.